A selection of T cell receptor beta chains follows, all from one sample in a study of T cells after posttransplantation cyclophosphamide. This table comes from immunoSEQ multiplex PCR, and its TCRdb copy is limited to in-frame clones, with some not included. This sample has around 15,000 clones, with 85% found just once. The specimen was PBMCs, collected after allogeneic stem cell transplant with calcineurin inhibitor and methotrexate. The receptors originated from a female patient between 18 and 30 years old who received an allogeneic stem cell transplant from an unrelated donor, was CMV-positive, and had acute and chronic GVHD. A share of the T cells may be of graft donor origin. Each CDR3 is given without its conserved first and last residue.

cdr3_aa	v_call	j_call
ASSPGTYPLDDEAF	TRBV7-9	TRBJ1-1
ASSIMGTHTGELF	TRBV18	TRBJ2-2
ASRDFGRGEYGYT	TRBV28	TRBJ1-2
AISGGGTDTQY	TRBV10-3	TRBJ2-3
ASTPGGATEKLF	TRBV10-2	TRBJ1-4
ASSIGLAGPY	TRBV7-2	TRBJ2-5
ASSPTGESEKLF	TRBV4-1	TRBJ1-4
ASSELGTSGRAYEQY	TRBV6-1	.
ASSSGQGAGELF	TRBV11-2	TRBJ2-2
ASSQAGTGGSDTQY	TRBV4-2	TRBJ2-3
ASSVGLAGGLHPSYEQY	TRBV9	TRBJ2-7
ASSWDRDNEQF	TRBV27	TRBJ2-1
ASSSRDRDLRNEKLF	TRBV5-4	TRBJ1-4
ASSLVRDNNEQF	TRBV7-2	TRBJ2-1
ASSATGTDPNEQY	TRBV18	TRBJ2-7
ASSPNPFSGQGYNEQY	TRBV5-6	TRBJ2-7
ASSLALNEQF	TRBV5-1	TRBJ2-1
ASSDGSSGNTIY	TRBV6-1	TRBJ1-3
ASRGSSGSRSVGYT	TRBV2	TRBJ1-2
ASSLAPPTSQPSYEQY	TRBV11-2	TRBJ2-7
ASSSTGGPVYEQY	TRBV5-4	TRBJ2-7
ASSEPAAGTDTQY	TRBV25-1	TRBJ2-3
AISHSGSYEQY	TRBV10-3	TRBJ2-7
ASSADRGYEQY	TRBV6-7	TRBJ2-7
ASSFLSGRGYEQY	TRBV27	TRBJ2-7
ATSRARGDNSPLH	TRBV15	TRBJ1-6
ASSFGSGSYEQY	TRBV11-2	.
ASRSWDFKVDEQF	TRBV7-9	TRBJ2-1
ASSKKGGGANVLT	TRBV21-1	TRBJ2-6
ASSIRDRGNSGANVLT	TRBV27	TRBJ2-6
ASSPTPPYQETQY	TRBV28	TRBJ2-5
ASSPGAGRGSYEQY	TRBV9	TRBJ2-7
ASQASTDTQY	TRBV28	TRBJ2-3
SVGGGQGDGYGYT	TRBV29-1	TRBJ1-2
ASRGTSGGEQY	TRBV2	TRBJ2-7
ASSTTANTEAF	TRBV2	TRBJ1-1
ASSERVAGALNEQF	TRBV2	TRBJ2-1
ASSIGTVQTGHEQY	TRBV5-6	TRBJ2-7
AWSTGTANEKLF	TRBV30	TRBJ1-4
ASSGGTGSHEQY	TRBV10-2	.
ASSRDTLYEQY	TRBV2	TRBJ2-7
AISDLLIQGRHGYT	TRBV10-3	TRBJ1-2
ASRPAAGQGLYGYT	TRBV6-6	TRBJ1-2
ASSLAIAGGSEQF	TRBV5-1	TRBJ2-1
ASSLVAGVGLYNEQF	TRBV11-2	TRBJ2-1
ASSPLFPLQETQY	TRBV4-1	TRBJ2-5
ASSLAENYGYT	TRBV5-1	TRBJ1-2
ASSLGTSGGTQY	TRBV5-1	TRBJ2-3
ASSQTTGELF	TRBV4-2	TRBJ2-2
AIGTGGATNYGYT	TRBV10-3	TRBJ1-2
ASSSFREANEQF	TRBV19	TRBJ2-1
ASSPQAGGPGELF	TRBV7-7	TRBJ2-2
ASRRGHSTDTQY	TRBV2	TRBJ2-3
ASSPAGGTSHGDTQY	TRBV27	TRBJ2-3